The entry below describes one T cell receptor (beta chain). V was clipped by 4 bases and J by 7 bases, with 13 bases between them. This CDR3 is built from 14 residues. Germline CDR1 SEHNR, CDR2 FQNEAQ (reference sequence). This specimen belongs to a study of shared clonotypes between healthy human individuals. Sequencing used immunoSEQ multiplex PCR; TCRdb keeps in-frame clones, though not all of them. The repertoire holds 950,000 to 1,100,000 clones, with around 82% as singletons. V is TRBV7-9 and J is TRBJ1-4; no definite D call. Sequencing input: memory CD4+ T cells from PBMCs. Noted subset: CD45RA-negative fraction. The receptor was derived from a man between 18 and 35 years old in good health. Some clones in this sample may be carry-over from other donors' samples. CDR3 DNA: TGTGCCAGCAGCTCAAACACCGGGAGTGAAAAACTGTTTTTT. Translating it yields CASSSNTGSEKLFF.